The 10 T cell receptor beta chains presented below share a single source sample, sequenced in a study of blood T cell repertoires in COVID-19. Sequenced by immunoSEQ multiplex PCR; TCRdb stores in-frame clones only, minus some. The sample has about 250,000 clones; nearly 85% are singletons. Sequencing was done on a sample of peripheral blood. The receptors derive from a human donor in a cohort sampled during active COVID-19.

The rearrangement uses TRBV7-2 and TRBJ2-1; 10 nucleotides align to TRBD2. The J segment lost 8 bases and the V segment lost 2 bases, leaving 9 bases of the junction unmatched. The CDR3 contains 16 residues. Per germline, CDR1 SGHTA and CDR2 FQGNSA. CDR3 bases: TGTGCCAGCAGCTTATCCGGAGCGGGAGGGCCGGATGAGCAGTTCTTC. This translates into CASSLSGAGGPDEQFF.

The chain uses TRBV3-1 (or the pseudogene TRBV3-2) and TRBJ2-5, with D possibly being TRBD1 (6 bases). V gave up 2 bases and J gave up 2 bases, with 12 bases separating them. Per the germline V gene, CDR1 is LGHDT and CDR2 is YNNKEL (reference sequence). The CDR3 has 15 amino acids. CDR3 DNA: TGTGCCAGCAGCCAATGGGGGCAGAGTCAAGAGACCCAGTACTTC. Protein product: CASSQWGQSQETQYF.

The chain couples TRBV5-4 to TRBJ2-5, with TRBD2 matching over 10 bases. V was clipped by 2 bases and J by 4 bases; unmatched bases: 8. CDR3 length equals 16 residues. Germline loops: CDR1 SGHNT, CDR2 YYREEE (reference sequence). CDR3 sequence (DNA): TGTGCCAGCAGCTTTAAGAGCGGGGGGGCCACAGAGACCCAGTACTTC. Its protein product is CASSFKSGGATETQYF.

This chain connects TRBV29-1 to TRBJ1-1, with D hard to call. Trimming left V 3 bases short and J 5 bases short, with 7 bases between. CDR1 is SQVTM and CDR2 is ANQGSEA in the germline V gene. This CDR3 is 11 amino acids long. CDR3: CSVDGVTEAFF. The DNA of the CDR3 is TGCAGCGTTGACGGGGTAACTGAAGCTTTCTTT.

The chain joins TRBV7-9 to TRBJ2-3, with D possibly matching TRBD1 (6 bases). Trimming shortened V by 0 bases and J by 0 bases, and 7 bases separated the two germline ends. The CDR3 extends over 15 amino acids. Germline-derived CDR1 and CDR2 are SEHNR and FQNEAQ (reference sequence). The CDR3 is CASSLAGGSTDTQYF. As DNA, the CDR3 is TGTGCCAGCAGCTTAGCTGGGGGCAGCACAGATACGCAGTATTTT.

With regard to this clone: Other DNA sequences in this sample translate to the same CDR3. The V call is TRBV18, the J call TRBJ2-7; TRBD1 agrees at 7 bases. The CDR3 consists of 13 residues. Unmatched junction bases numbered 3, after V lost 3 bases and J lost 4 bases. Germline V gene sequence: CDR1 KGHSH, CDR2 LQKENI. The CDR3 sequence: CASSPDRAYEQYF. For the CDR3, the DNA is TGTGCCAGCTCACCTGACAGGGCTTACGAGCAGTACTTC.

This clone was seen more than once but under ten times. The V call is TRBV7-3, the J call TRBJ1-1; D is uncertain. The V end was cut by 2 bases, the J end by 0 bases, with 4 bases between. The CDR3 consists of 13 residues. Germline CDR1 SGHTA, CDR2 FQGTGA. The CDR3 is CASSLYLNTEAFF. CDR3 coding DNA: TGTGCCAGCAGCTTATACTTGAACACTGAAGCTTTCTTT.

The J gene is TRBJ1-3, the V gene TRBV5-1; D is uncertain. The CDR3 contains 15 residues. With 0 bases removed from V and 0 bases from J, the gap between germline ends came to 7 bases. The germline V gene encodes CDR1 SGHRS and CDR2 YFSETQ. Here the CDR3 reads CASSLDLSSGNTIYF. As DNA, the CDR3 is TGCGCCAGCAGCTTGGACCTAAGCTCTGGAAACACCATATATTTT.

CDR3 DNA sequence: TGTGCCACCTGTTCCTTAGCCAAAAACATTCAGTACTTC. This encodes CATCSLAKNIQYF. This chain connects TRBV6-6 to TRBJ2-4; D remains unclear. Germline CDR1 is MNHNY and CDR2 is SVGAGI (reference sequence). There are 13 residues in the CDR3. V was trimmed by 10 bases and J by 0 bases, leaving 10 bases between them.

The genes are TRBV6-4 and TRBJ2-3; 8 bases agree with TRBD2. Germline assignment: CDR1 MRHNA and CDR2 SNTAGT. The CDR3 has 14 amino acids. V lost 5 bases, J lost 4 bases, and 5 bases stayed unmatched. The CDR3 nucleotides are TGTGCCAGCAGTCTGACTAGCGCGGCAGATACGCAGTATTTT. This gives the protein CASSLTSAADTQYF.